This TCR beta chain is from a study of blood T cell repertoires in COVID-19. How the authors handled the data: Amplification from reference gene primers served as the basis for estimated nucleated cell counts. Some clones are missing from TCRdb's copy, which holds only in-frame ones; the method was immunoSEQ multiplex PCR. V and J calls plus clone size are reproduced from that table; the DNA served to infer D and trimming. The table lists about 110,000 clones, about four fifths of them singletons. Per germline, CDR1 SGHRS and CDR2 YFSETQ. Trimming stripped 4 bases from V and 8 bases from J, with 18 bases between. The CDR3 is 14 amino acids.

The chain has TRBV5-1 and TRBJ1-2; possible D gene TRBD1, 6 bases. This clonotype originated in a man in his 70s with acute or convalescent COVID-19. Material: peripheral blood. CDR3 bases: TGCGCCAGCAGCCCTGAGGGTTCTGGGGGCGGCTACACCTTC. Translating gives CASSPEGSGGGYTF.